The T cell receptor beta chain described here comes from a study of T cell clones after liver transplantation. Produced via immunoSEQ multiplex PCR; TCRdb's table is partial and in-frame only. The table has tens of thousands of clones, under 95% seen once. The sequence came from a human donor who received a liver transplant. Material: CD4+ T cells from blood, obtained before liver transplant.

This chain's CDR3 is CASSLDRGRLQPQHF. CDR3 nucleotide sequence: TGTGCCAGCAGCTTGGACAGGGGGCGCCTTCAGCCCCAGCATTTT. J is TRBJ1-5 and V is TRBV7-2; 11 bases align to TRBD1. From germline, CDR1 is SGHTA and CDR2 FQGNSA. The CDR3 contains 15 residues. The ends lost 3 bases at V and 6 bases at J; junction bases unmatched: 4.